The 14 T cell receptor beta chains listed next were all sequenced from one sample in a study of blood T cell repertoires in COVID-19. Sequencing used immunoSEQ multiplex PCR; TCRdb keeps in-frame clones, though not all of them. This repertoire shows hundreds of thousands of clones, 90% found once; its top ten account for over 0.75%. The sequenced material came from PBMCs or T cells enriched from blood (not recorded which). All receptors derive from a man between 45 and 60 years old who had been exposed to COVID-19.

The chain carries TRBV28 and TRBJ2-7; the D gene is possibly TRBD1 (5 bases). The CDR3 consists of 15 residues. Deletions cut 7 bases from V and 6 bases from J, with 22 bases between. Germline V gene sequence: CDR1 MDHEN, CDR2 SYDVKM. The DNA for the CDR3 is TGTGCCAGCAAATCTTGGCTCGCAGGGAACGGCGAGCAGTACTTC. Amino acid sequence: CASKSWLAGNGEQYF.

The chain recombines TRBV5-6 with TRBJ1-2, with TRBD1 identical over 9 bases. There are 12 residues in the CDR3. Per germline, CDR1 SGHDT and CDR2 YYEEEE. Unmatched junction bases numbered 2, after V lost 4 bases and J lost 7 bases. CDR3 protein: CASSRQGGGYTF. CDR3 DNA: TGTGCCAGCAGCCGACAGGGGGGTGGCTACACCTTC.

The chain uses TRBV24-1 and TRBJ2-1, with 13 positions matching TRBD2. This CDR3 has 17 residues. CDR1 is KGHDR, CDR2 SFDVKD, per germline. The ends lost 1 base at V and 7 bases at J; junction bases unmatched: 6. The chain's CDR3 is CATSDFRTSGRGNEQFF. The CDR3 DNA reads TGTGCCACCAGTGATTTCCGGACTAGCGGGAGAGGAAATGAGCAGTTCTTC.

As for this clone: Compared with germline, one end of the junction differs, possibly owing to a read error. V is TRBV11-3 and J is TRBJ1-6; 8 positions match TRBD1. CDR1 and CDR2 from the germline V gene are SGHNT and YENEEA. The CDR3 length is 14 residues. The CDR3 is CASSIDRGSSPLHF. Written as DNA, the CDR3 is TGTGCCAGCAGCATAGACAGGGGTAGTTCACCCCTCCACTTT.

The chain couples TRBV11-2 to TRBJ2-3; TRBD1 matches at 8 bases. Germline CDR1 reads SGHAT; CDR2 reads FQNNGV. The CDR3 runs to 15 residues. Trimming at V came to 6 bases and at J to 0 bases, leaving 5 bases not matched to a gene. The CDR3 spells CASRPGQVSTDTQYF. For the CDR3, the DNA is TGTGCCAGCAGGCCGGGACAGGTTAGCACAGATACGCAGTATTTT.

The J gene is TRBJ1-4, the V gene TRBV28; D gene uncertain. The CDR3 runs to 15 residues. CDR1 is MDHEN, CDR2 SYDVKM, per germline. V was pared by 1 base and J by 6 bases, with 12 bases between. The CDR3: CASSLLGGSDEKLFF. CDR3 nucleotides: TGTGCCAGCAGTTTATTGGGAGGGAGTGATGAAAAACTGTTTTTT.

The chain recombines TRBV28 with TRBJ2-7, with TRBD1 identical over 10 bases. This CDR3 is 15 amino acids long. With 4 bases clipped from V and 9 bases from J, the junction kept 12 bases outside the gene matches. Germline V gene sequence: CDR1 MDHEN, CDR2 SYDVKM. For the CDR3, the DNA is TGTGCCAGCAGTTCATTAGTAGGGGACAGGGGACGGCAGTACGTC. Its protein is CASSSLVGDRGRQYV.

The chain has TRBV2 and TRBJ2-1; TRBD1 is a possible D gene (6 bases). V lost 8 bases and J lost 6, with 26 bases in between. There are 17 residues in the CDR3. The germline V gene has CDR1 SNHLY and CDR2 FYNNEI. CDR3 bases: TGTGCCAGCGTGATGTCGGCTCCGACCACGACAGGCAATGAGCAGTTCTTC. Translation: CASVMSAPTTTGNEQFF.

The chain couples TRBV6-7 to TRBJ1-3; 10 nucleotides line up with TRBD1. TRBV6-7 is assigned to the ORF class and has an uncertain function. V lost 6 bases, J lost 0 bases, and 17 bases stayed unmatched. This CDR3 spans 20 amino acids. The chain's CDR3 is CASRLILGTGDLHSGNTIYF. The DNA for the CDR3 is TGTGCCAGCAGGCTGATTCTCGGGACAGGGGATCTCCACTCTGGAAACACCATATATTTT.

Comments on this clone: At one end, the junction sequence differs from germline, possibly due to a read error. The rearrangement links TRBV9 to TRBJ1-2; D remains unclear. This CDR3 has 14 amino acids. Per the germline V gene, CDR1 is SGDLS and CDR2 is YYNGEE. The DNA of the CDR3 is TGTGCCAGCAGCGTAGAGTTAACAGTCCGATCCTTGGCCTTC. Translated, it gives CASSVELTVRSLAF.

The V gene is TRBV5-8, the J gene TRBJ2-7; D is unresolved. The CDR3 extends over 14 amino acids. Looked up from germline, CDR1 is SGHTS and CDR2 is YDEGEE. Trimming left V 4 bases short and J 0 bases short, with 11 bases between. The CDR3 spells CASSLDPSSYEQYF. In DNA form, the CDR3 reads TGTGCCAGCAGCCTGGACCCCAGCTCCTACGAGCAGTACTTC.

The CDR3 here is CASSTGTGLNEQYF. In nucleotides, the CDR3 is TGTGCCAGCAGCACCGGGACAGGGTTAAACGAGCAGTACTTC. V and J are TRBV28 and TRBJ2-7, with 9 bases aligning to TRBD1. CDR1 is MDHEN and CDR2 is SYDVKM in the germline V gene. V lost 6 bases, J lost 5 bases, and 8 bases stayed unmatched. The CDR3 consists of 14 residues.

In its sample, this clone was seen once. The chain combines TRBV5-1 with TRBJ1-2; 9 positions match TRBD1. Looked up from germline, CDR1 is SGHRS and CDR2 is YFSETQ. CDR3 length equals 15 residues. Trimming cost V 4 bases and J 4 bases; bases outside gene matches: 8. The CDR3 nucleotides read TGCGCCAGCAGCGTGTTCGGACAGGGGACCTATGGCTACACCTTC. It translates to CASSVFGQGTYGYTF. Variable domain in full (rest from reference TRBV5-1 and TRBJ1-2): KAGVTQTPRYLIKTRGQQVTLSCSPISGHRSVSWYQQTPGQGLQFLFEYFSETQRNKGNFPGRFSGRQFSNSRSEMNVSTLELGDSALYLCASSVFGQGTYGYTFGSGTRLTVV.

The chain joins TRBV4-1 to TRBJ2-3, with a tentative D call TRBD1 (5 bases). The CDR3 loop spans 14 amino acids. The germline V and J ends were trimmed by 0 bases and 7 bases, with 11 bases remaining between them. CDR1 is MGHRA and CDR2 is YSYEKL in the germline V gene. CDR3 nucleotides: TGCGCCAGCAGCCAAGACTACCCAGGGTATACGCAGTATTTT. Translated, it gives CASSQDYPGYTQYF.